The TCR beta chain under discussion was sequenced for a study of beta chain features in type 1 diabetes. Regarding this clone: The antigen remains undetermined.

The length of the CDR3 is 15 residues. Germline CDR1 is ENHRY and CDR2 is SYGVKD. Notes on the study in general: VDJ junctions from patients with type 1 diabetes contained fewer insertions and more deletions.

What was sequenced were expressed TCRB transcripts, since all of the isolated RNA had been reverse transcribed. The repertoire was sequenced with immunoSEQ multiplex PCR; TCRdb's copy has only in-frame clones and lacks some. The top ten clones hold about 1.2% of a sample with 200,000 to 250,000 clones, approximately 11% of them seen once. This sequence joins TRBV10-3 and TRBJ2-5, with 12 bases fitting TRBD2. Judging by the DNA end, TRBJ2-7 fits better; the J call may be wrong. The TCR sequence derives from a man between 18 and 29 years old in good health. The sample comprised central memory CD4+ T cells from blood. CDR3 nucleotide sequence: TGTGCCATCAGTGAGCTAGCGGGGGGGACCTACGAGCAGTACTTC. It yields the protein CAISELAGGTYEQYF.